Each of the 25 T cell receptor beta chains below was sequenced from the same sample in a study of T cells in Graves' hyperthyroidism and ophthalmopathy. Amplified TCR beta CDR3 regions derived from RNA transcripts. The study used the HTBI primer set for a first-round RT-PCR of the TCR CDR3. TCRdb re-derived calls from the multiplex PCR reads in MiXCR, one entry per CDR3 protein. The sample lists 450,000 to 650,000 distinct CDR3 sequences, 17% occurring once. Sequenced sample: blood. These receptors were taken from a young woman with Graves' ophthalmopathy.

The rearrangement links TRBV28 to TRBJ2-7, with 7 bases that match TRBD1. Germline CDR1 reads MDHEN; CDR2 reads SYDVKM. The CDR3 totals 13 residues. The J segment lost 3 bases and the V segment lost 7 bases, leaving 6 bases of the junction unmatched. The CDR3 bases are TGTGCCAGCAATACAGGGGAACTCTACGAGCAGTACTTC. Its protein is CASNTGELYEQYF.

This clonotype was recorded once. The junction and the germline gene differ at one end; a read error may be behind it. CDR3 sequence reads: CASSRGGGNPPLHF. The CDR3 coding sequence is TGTGCCAGCAGTAGGGGAGGCGGTAATCCACCCCTCCACTTT. The genes are TRBV27 and TRBJ1-6; weak D call: TRBD1 (5 bases). Germline V CDR1 and CDR2: MNHEY, SMNVEV (reference sequence). The CDR3 sequence is 14 residues long.

This clonotype was counted a few times. The rearrangement uses TRBV2 and TRBJ2-5, with 8 bases matching TRBD1. V gave up 2 bases and J gave up 1 base; unmatched junction bases: 0. In germline, CDR1 is SNHLY, CDR2 FYNNEI. CDR3 length: 14 amino acids. In DNA, the CDR3 is TGTGCCAGCAGTGAACAGGGGGCCCAAGAGACCCAGTACTTC. Amino acid sequence: CASSEQGAQETQYF.

This clonotype has a count of ten or more. DNA for the CDR3: TGTGCCAGCAGCTTAGGAGTCAGAGGCTACGAGCAGTACTTC. The encoded protein is CASSLGVRGYEQYF. The chain is built from TRBV7-9 and TRBJ2-7; D is unresolved. CDR1 is SEHNR, CDR2 FQNEAQ, per germline (reference sequence). V was trimmed by 1 base and J by 3 bases, leaving 10 bases between them. There are 14 residues in the CDR3.

Many counts were recorded for this clonotype. The chain couples TRBV20-1 to TRBJ2-7, with D possibly TRBD2 on 6 matching bases. Germline CDR1 DFQATT, CDR2 SNEGSKA (reference sequence). The CDR3 is made up of 13 amino acids. V shed 3 bases and J shed 2 bases, with 11 bases lying between them. The CDR3 reads CSARMWRAYEQYF. The DNA of the CDR3 is TGCAGTGCTAGGATGTGGAGGGCCTACGAGCAGTACTTC.

This clonotype turned up a few times. V is TRBV25-1 and J is TRBJ2-5; 7 positions agree with TRBD1. The trim removed 3 bases at V and 4 bases at J, leaving 8 bases unmatched. Germline V gene sequence: CDR1 MGHDK, CDR2 SYGVNS. This CDR3 has 15 residues. CDR3 sequence: CASSEPGQKVETQYF. CDR3 DNA: TGTGCCAGCAGTGAGCCGGGACAGAAAGTAGAGACCCAGTACTTC.

The chain recombines TRBV7-9 with TRBJ1-4; 7 positions agree with TRBD1. V trimming: 1 base; J trimming: 8 bases; junction bases outside the gene matches: 19. Germline V gene sequence: CDR1 SEHNR, CDR2 FQNEAQ (reference sequence). The CDR3 totals 19 residues. The CDR3 sequence: CASSLVGSLLRRGGEKLFF. CDR3 coding DNA: TGTGCCAGCAGCTTAGTGGGGTCCTTACTCCGCAGGGGGGGAGAAAAACTGTTTTTT.

This clonotype was seen a handful of times. The chain combines TRBV7-2 with TRBJ1-2; no clear D. CDR1 is SGHTA and CDR2 is FQGNSA in the germline V gene. With 6 bases removed from V and 3 bases from J, the gap between germline ends came to 11 bases. This CDR3 is built from 13 residues. CDR3 nucleotide sequence: TGTGCCAGCAGACTCGACGGTGACTATGGCTACACCTTC. Translated, it gives CASRLDGDYGYTF.

The table lists this clonotype with a few counts. The rearrangement joins TRBV20-1 to TRBJ2-3; 10 positions agree with TRBD2. Germline CDR1 is DFQATT and CDR2 is SNEGSKA (reference sequence). J was trimmed by 2 bases and V by 3 bases; bases with no gene match: 11. This CDR3 spans 17 amino acids. The CDR3 DNA reads as TGCAGTGCTAGTTCTCTAGCGGGGGAAGAAGACACAGATACGCAGTATTTT. Protein sequence: CSASSLAGEEDTDTQYF.

This clonotype was detected many times. This rearrangement joins TRBV9 to TRBJ2-5; D not resolved. Trimming shortened V by 1 base and J by 2 bases, and 12 bases separated the two germline ends. Germline V gives CDR1 SGDLS, CDR2 YYNGEE. The CDR3 covers 15 residues. CDR3 DNA sequence: TGTGCCAGCAGCGTAAGTGGGCAGAAGCAAGAGACCCAGTACTTC. Its protein product is CASSVSGQKQETQYF.

This clonotype was seen only a few times. The CDR3 DNA reads as TGTGCCAGCAGTTTGGCCGAGAAGGGCACTGAAGCTTTCTTT. Amino acids: CASSLAEKGTEAFF. J is TRBJ1-1 and V is TRBV6-1, with D uncertain. The CDR3 spans 14 residues. Germline lookup yields CDR1 MNHNS and CDR2 SASEGT. V lost 5 bases to trimming and J lost 4 bases, with 14 bases between them.

This clonotype showed up many times. The chain links TRBV30 to TRBJ2-7, with D possibly matching TRBD1 (6 bases). Germline-derived CDR1 and CDR2 are GTSNPN and SVGIG (reference sequence). The germline V and J ends were trimmed by 5 bases and 1 base, with 15 bases remaining between them. This CDR3 has 14 amino acids. CDR3 nucleotide sequence: TGTGCCTGGGACCAGGGGCGGAGGTCCTACGAGCAGTACTTC. This translates into CAWDQGRRSYEQYF.

This clonotype was seen a few times. The rearrangement uses TRBV4-3 and TRBJ2-6; D gene unclear. This CDR3 contains 17 residues. The germline V gene encodes CDR1 LGHNA and CDR2 YSLEER. V lost 0 bases, J lost 0 bases, and 9 bases lay in between. CDR3 nucleotide sequence: TGCGCCAGCAGCCAAGATGGTTCCCTCTCTGGGGCCAACGTCCTGACTTTC. This codes for CASSQDGSLSGANVLTF.

This sequence joins TRBV5-1 and TRBJ1-6; D call uncertain. The CDR3 is 14 residues long. CDR1 SGHRS and CDR2 YFSETQ come from the germline V gene. Trimming cost V 0 bases and J 6 bases, with 7 bases left between them. CDR3 amino acids: CASSLEDSNSPLHF. The CDR3 region has the DNA TGCGCCAGCAGCTTGGAAGACTCTAATTCACCCCTCCACTTT.

The CDR3 DNA is TGTGCCACCAGCAGACCGACAGGGAACTATGGCTACACCTTC. Its protein product is CATSRPTGNYGYTF. The V and J genes are TRBV15 and TRBJ1-2; 7 positions agree with TRBD1. The V and J ends lost 2 bases and 2 bases, in that order; junction bases with no gene match: 2. The germline CDR1 and CDR2 sequences are LNHNV and YYDKDF (reference sequence). The CDR3 is 14 amino acids.

This clonotype was seen at least ten times. V gene TRBV29-1 combines with J gene TRBJ2-7; TRBD1 might be the D (6 bases). This CDR3 comprises 13 residues. Per the germline V gene, CDR1 is SQVTM and CDR2 is ANQGSEA. Trimming removed 0 bases from V and 3 bases from J, with 9 bases in between. The CDR3 here is CSVEDPGDYEQYF. DNA for the CDR3: TGCAGCGTTGAAGATCCAGGGGACTACGAGCAGTACTTC.

V and J are TRBV20-1 and TRBJ2-7; the D gene is possibly TRBD2 (5 bases). V shed 1 base and J shed 1 base, with 14 bases lying between them. The CDR3 sequence is 15 residues long. Germline loops: CDR1 DFQATT, CDR2 SNEGSKA (reference sequence). The CDR3 here is CSARGAPSPSYEQYF. CDR3 DNA: TGCAGTGCTAGAGGGGCGCCTAGCCCTTCCTACGAGCAGTACTTC.

This clonotype occurred many times. J is TRBJ1-1 and V is TRBV11-2, with 7 bases lining up with TRBD1. This CDR3 contains 17 residues. V gave up 2 bases and J gave up 5 bases; unmatched junction bases: 14. The V gene's germline CDR1 is SGHAT and CDR2 FQNNGV. The DNA of the CDR3 is TGTGCCAGCAGCTTATCCCAGGGGGGCCGGGGAGTTACTGAAGCTTTCTTT. Its translation is CASSLSQGGRGVTEAFF.

This clonotype was counted ten times or more. The gene calls are TRBV28 and TRBJ1-2, with a possible D match to TRBD1 (6 bases). Per germline, CDR1 MDHEN and CDR2 SYDVKM. There are 14 residues in the CDR3. The V and J ends lost 7 bases and 0 bases respectively, with 12 bases between them. The CDR3 DNA follows: TGTGCCAGCACTCGACAGGCCACTAACTATGGCTACACCTTC. Encoded protein: CASTRQATNYGYTF.

There are many counts of this clonotype. CDR3: CASSWTSGSSYEQYF. The CDR3, as DNA: TGTGCCAGCAGCTGGACTAGCGGGAGTTCCTACGAGCAGTACTTC. The chain is built from TRBV7-2 and TRBJ2-7; 13 nucleotides agree with TRBD2. Germline CDR1 and CDR2: SGHTA and FQGNSA. The CDR3 contains 15 residues. The junction had 1 base not matched to a gene; V was cut back by 4 bases and J by 1 base.

Details on this clonotype: This could be a read error, since a much larger clone is one nucleotide away. The chain is built from TRBV28 and TRBJ2-3; 9 nucleotides line up with TRBD2. Germline CDR1 reads MDHEN; CDR2 reads SYDVKM. V dropped 3 bases and J dropped 8; count of bases not matched to a gene: 24. The CDR3 is 20 residues long. DNA of the CDR3: TGTGCCAGCAGTTTGATCCACCGGCGGGGGGGCCTACCTTCCTTAGCTACGCAGTATTTT. Amino acid sequence: CASSLIHRRGGLPSLATQYF.

This clonotype was seen more than once but under ten times. The chain couples TRBV10-3 to TRBJ2-7; D unresolved. V dropped 7 bases and J dropped 1 base, with 5 bases sitting between them. CDR1 ENHRY and CDR2 SYGVKD come from the germline V gene. The CDR3 has 11 residues. The CDR3 protein is CAIKGSYEQYF. The CDR3 region has the DNA TGTGCCATCAAGGGATCCTACGAGCAGTACTTC.

This chain connects TRBV27 to TRBJ1-6; D is undetermined. Germline CDR1 and CDR2: MNHEY and SMNVEV (reference sequence). V was cut by 3 bases and J by 10 bases, with 10 bases left in between. This CDR3 comprises 13 residues. CDR3 amino acids: CASSLVGSSPLHF. CDR3 coding DNA: TGTGCCAGCAGTTTGGTGGGGAGCTCACCCCTCCACTTT.

This clonotype was seen many times. This chain joins TRBV2 and TRBJ1-1, with D unresolved. V lost 8 bases, J lost 3 bases, and 7 bases lay in between. This CDR3 spans 11 amino acids. Germline V CDR1 and CDR2: SNHLY, FYNNEI. The CDR3 loop is CASGLDTEAFF. CDR3 nucleotide sequence: TGTGCCAGCGGGCTGGACACTGAAGCTTTCTTT.

This clonotype was detected only a few times. This chain connects TRBV7-2 to TRBJ2-6; 11 nucleotides align to TRBD2. Per the germline V gene, CDR1 is SGHTA and CDR2 is FQGNSA. The CDR3 length is 17 residues. V dropped 1 base and J dropped 2; count of bases not matched to a gene: 1. In nucleotides, the CDR3 is TGTGCCAGCAGCTTAGAACTAGCGGGAGCTGGGGCCAACGTCCTGACTTTC. This encodes CASSLELAGAGANVLTF.